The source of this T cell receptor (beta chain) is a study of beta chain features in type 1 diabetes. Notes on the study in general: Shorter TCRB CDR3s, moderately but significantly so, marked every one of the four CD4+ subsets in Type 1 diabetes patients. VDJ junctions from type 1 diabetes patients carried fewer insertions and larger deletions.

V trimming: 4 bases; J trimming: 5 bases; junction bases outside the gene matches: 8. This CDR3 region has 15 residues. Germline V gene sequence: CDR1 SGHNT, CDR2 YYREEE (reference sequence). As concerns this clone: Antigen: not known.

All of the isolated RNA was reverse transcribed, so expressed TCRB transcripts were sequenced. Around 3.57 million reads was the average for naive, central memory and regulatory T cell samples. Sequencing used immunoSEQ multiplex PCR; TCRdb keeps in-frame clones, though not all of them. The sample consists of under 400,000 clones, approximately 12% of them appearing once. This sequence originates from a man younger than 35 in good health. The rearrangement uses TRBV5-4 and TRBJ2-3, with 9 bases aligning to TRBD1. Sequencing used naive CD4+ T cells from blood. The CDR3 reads CASSPRTGVLDTQYF. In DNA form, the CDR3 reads TGTGCCAGCAGCCCGCGGACAGGGGTTTTAGATACGCAGTATTTT.